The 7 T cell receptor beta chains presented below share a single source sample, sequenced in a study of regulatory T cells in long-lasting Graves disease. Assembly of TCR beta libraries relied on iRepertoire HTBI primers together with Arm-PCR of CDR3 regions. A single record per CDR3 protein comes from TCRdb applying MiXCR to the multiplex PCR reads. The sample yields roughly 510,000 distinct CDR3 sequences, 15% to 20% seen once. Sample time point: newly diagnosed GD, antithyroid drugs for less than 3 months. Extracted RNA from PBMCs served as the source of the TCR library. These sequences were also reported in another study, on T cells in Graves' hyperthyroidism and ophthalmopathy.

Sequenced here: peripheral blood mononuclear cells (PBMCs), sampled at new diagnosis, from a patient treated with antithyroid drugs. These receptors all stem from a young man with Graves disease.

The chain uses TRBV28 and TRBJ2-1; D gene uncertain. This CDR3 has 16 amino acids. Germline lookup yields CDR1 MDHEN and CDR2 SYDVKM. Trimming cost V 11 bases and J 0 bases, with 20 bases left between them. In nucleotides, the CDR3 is TGTGCCCTTGCCGCCGGATCTACGAGCTCCTACAATGAGCAGTTCTTC. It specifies CALAAGSTSSYNEQFF.

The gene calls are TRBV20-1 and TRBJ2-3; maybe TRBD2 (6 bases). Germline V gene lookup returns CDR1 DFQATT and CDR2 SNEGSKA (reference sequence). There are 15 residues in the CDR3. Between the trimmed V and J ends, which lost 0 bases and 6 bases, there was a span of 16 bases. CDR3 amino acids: CSAREAGTVDDTQYF. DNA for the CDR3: TGCAGTGCTAGAGAGGCCGGGACTGTGGATGATACGCAGTATTTT.

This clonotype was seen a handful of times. CDR3 amino acids: CASRSGIIRVSGANVLTF. Here the CDR3 DNA reads TGTGCCAGCAGGTCCGGGATTATACGGGTCTCTGGGGCCAACGTCCTGACTTTC. The chain carries TRBV28 and TRBJ2-6; maybe TRBD2 (5 bases). The germline V gene has CDR1 MDHEN and CDR2 SYDVKM. V was cut by 6 bases and J by 0 bases, with 18 bases left in between. The CDR3 length is 18 residues. Looking up the rest from reference TRBV28 and TRBJ2-6 gives the full variable domain: DVKVTQSSRYLVKRTGEKVFLECVQDMDHENMFWYRQDPGLGLRLIYFSYDVKMKEKGDIPEGYSVSREKKERFSLILESASTNQTSMYLCASRSGIIRVSGANVLTFGAGSRLTVL.

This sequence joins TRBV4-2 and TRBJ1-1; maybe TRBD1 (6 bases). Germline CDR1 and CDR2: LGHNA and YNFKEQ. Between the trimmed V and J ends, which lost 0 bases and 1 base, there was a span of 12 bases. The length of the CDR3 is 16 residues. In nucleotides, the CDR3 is TGTGCCAGCAGCCAAGAAGGGGGAGGGCCGAACACTGAAGCTTTCTTT. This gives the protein CASSQEGGGPNTEAFF.

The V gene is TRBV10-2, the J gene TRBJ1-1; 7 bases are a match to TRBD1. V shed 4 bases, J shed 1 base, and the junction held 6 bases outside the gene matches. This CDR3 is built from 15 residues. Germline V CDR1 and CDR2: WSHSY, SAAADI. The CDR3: CASSASTGANTEAFF. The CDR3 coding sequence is TGCGCCAGCAGTGCCTCAACAGGGGCGAACACTGAAGCTTTCTTT.

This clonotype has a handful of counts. This CDR3 is CASSLGGVFAGYTF. The CDR3, as DNA: TGTGCCAGCAGTTTAGGCGGGGTTTTCGCTGGCTACACCTTC. The genes are TRBV12-3 or TRBV12-4 and TRBJ1-2, with D hard to call. V lost 1 base and J 7 bases, leaving 13 bases between the germline ends. This CDR3 is 14 amino acids long.

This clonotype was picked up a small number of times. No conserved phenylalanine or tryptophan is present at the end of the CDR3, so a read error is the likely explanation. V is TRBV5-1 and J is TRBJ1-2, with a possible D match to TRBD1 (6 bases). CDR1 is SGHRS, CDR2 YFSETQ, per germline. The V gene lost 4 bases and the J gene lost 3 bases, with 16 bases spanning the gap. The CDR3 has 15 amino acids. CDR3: CASSPSAGADYGYTL. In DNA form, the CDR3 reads TGCGCCAGCAGCCCCTCCGCAGGGGCGGACTATGGCTACACCCTC.